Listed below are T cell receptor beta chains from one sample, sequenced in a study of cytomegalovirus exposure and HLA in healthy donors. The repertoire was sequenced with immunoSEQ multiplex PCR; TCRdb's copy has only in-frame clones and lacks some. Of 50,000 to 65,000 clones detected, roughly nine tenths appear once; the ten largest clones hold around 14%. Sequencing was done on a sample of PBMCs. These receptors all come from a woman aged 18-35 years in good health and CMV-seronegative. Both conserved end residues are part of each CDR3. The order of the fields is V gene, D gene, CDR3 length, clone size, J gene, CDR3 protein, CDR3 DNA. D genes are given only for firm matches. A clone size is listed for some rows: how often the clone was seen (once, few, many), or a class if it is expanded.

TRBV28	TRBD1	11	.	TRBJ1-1	CASTMTGRAFF	TGTGCCAGCACCATGACAGGGCGAGCTTTCTTT
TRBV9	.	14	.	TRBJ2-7	CASSPQGRGYEQYF	TGTGCCAGCAGCCCTCAAGGGAGAGGCTACGAGCAGTACTTC
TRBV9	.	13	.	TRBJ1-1	CASSTEVWTEAFF	TGTGCCAGCAGCACTGAGGTGTGGACTGAAGCTTTCTTT
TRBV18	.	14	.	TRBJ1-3	CASSPTRVKNTIYF	TGTGCCAGCTCACCTACACGGGTTAAAAACACCATATATTTT
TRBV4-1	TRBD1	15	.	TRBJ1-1	CASRRTGGGNTEAFF	TGCGCCAGCAGGCGGACAGGGGGCGGGAACACTGAAGCTTTCTTT
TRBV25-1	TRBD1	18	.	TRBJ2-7	CASPRTGGVGGGAYEQYF	TGTGCCAGCCCTAGGACAGGGGGCGTGGGTGGAGGGGCCTACGAGCAGTACTTC
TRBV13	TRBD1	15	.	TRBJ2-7	CASSLRDRGVDEQYF	TGTGCCAGCAGCCTCCGGGACAGGGGCGTCGACGAGCAGTACTTC
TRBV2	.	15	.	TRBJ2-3	CASSPTGSDTDTQYF	TGTGCCAGCAGTCCCACAGGGTCGGACACAGATACGCAGTATTTT
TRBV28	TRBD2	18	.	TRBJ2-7	CASTLSGTSGRGIYEQYF	TGTGCCAGCACCCTGTCCGGGACTAGCGGGAGGGGTATCTACGAGCAGTACTTC
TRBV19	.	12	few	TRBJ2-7	CASSAGPYEQYF	TGTGCCAGTAGTGCTGGGCCCTACGAGCAGTACTTC
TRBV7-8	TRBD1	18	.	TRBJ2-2	CASSLGTGGMKNTGELFF	TGTGCCAGCAGCTTGGGGACAGGGGGGATGAAGAACACCGGGGAGCTGTTTTTT
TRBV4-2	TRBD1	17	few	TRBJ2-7	CASSQGSLTGVDYEQYF	TGTGCCAGCAGCCAAGGGTCCTTAACAGGGGTCGACTACGAGCAGTACTTC
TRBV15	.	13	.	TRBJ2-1	CATSRDRDYEQFF	TGTGCCACCAGCAGAGATCGCGATTATGAGCAGTTCTTC
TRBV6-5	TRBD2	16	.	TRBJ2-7	CASSYRATSGAYEQYF	TGTGCCAGCAGTTACCGAGCGACTAGCGGCGCCTACGAGCAGTACTTC
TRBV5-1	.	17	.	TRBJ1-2	CASSTYPPDSLNYGYTF	TGCGCCAGCAGCACGTACCCTCCAGACAGTCTAAACTATGGCTACACCTTC
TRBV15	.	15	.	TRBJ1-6	CATSRDRVRNSPLHF	TGTGCCACCAGCAGAGACAGGGTGAGAAATTCACCCCTCCACTTT
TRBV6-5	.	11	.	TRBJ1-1	CASSSQGEAFF	TGTGCCAGCAGTTCTCAGGGTGAAGCTTTCTTT
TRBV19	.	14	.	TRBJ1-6	CASSFIEGSSPLHF	TGTGCCAGTAGTTTTATTGAGGGTAGTTCACCCCTCCACTTT
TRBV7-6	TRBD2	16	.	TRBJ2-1	CASSPDRGLAGVEQFF	TGTGCCAGCAGCCCGGACAGGGGACTAGCGGGAGTTGAGCAGTTCTTC
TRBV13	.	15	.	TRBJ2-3	CASSPGTQGADTQYF	TGTGCCAGCAGCCCGGGGACTCAGGGCGCAGATACGCAGTATTTT
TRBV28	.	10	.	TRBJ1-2	CASSSNGYTF	TGTGCCAGCAGTTCCAATGGCTACACCTTC
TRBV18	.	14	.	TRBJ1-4	CASSPTRSNEKLFF	TGTGCCAGCTCCCCTACCAGGTCTAATGAAAAACTGTTTTTT
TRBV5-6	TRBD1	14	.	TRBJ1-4	CASSMGQGAEKLFF	TGTGCCAGCAGCATGGGACAGGGGGCGGAAAAACTGTTTTTT
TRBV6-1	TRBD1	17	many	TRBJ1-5	CASSDYPRGRGNQPQHF	TGTGCCAGCAGTGACTACCCCAGGGGGCGAGGCAATCAGCCCCAGCATTTT
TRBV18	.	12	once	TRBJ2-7	CASSPRDYEQYF	TGTGCCAGCTCACCGCGGGACTACGAGCAGTACTTC
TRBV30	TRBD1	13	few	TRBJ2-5	CAWNKQGPETQYF	TGTGCCTGGAACAAACAGGGGCCGGAGACCCAGTACTTC
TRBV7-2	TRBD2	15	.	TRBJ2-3	CASSLTGTSPDTQYF	TGTGCCAGCAGCTTAACCGGGACTAGCCCGGATACGCAGTATTTT
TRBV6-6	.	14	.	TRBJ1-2	CASSSLDSPYGYTF	TGTGCCAGCAGTTCCCTGGACAGTCCCTATGGCTACACCTTC
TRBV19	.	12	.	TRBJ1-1	CASSQGSTEAFF	TGTGCCAGTAGTCAGGGGAGCACTGAAGCTTTCTTT
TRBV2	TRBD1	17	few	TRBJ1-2	CASSKDRGLGANYGYTF	TGTGCCAGCAGTAAAGACAGGGGTTTGGGAGCTAACTATGGCTACACCTTC
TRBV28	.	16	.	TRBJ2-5	CASSFPSDSSQETQYF	TGTGCCAGCAGTTTCCCCTCGGACAGCTCCCAAGAGACCCAGTACTTC
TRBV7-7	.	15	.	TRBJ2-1	CASSLAEGAYNEQFF	TGTGCTAGCAGCTTAGCGGAGGGCGCCTACAATGAGCAGTTCTTC